This is a list of T cell receptor beta chains from one sample in a study. Via MiXCR, TCRdb re-called the RT-PCR reads, giving one row per CDR3 protein. Of more than 550,000 distinct CDR3 sequences listed, approximately 15% are singletons. The sample comprised memory CD4+ T cells from blood. The receptors derive from a female donor in good health, serving as a healthy control. CDR3s include the opening cysteine and the closing phenylalanine or tryptophan. A D gene is named only where the DNA matches it firmly. The listing skips clone size in some rows; elsewhere it reads once, few, many or a size class.

clone size,J gene,V gene,D gene,CDR3 DNA,CDR3 protein
many,TRBJ2-1,TRBV5-1,NA,TGCGCCAGCTTCCACTCCGACAATGAGCAGTTCTTC,CASFHSDNEQFF
many,TRBJ2-7,TRBV5-1,NA,TGCGCCAGCAGCTTTGGGCAGTCGAGCTCCTACGAGCAGTACTTC,CASSFGQSSSYEQYF
many,TRBJ2-6,TRBV5-1,TRBD1,TGCGCCAGCAGCTTCGGGACAGGGATCGCCTCTGGGGCCAACGTCCTGACTTTC,CASSFGTGIASGANVLTF
few,TRBJ2-1,TRBV9,TRBD1,TGTGCCAGCAGCCCATCGGGGACAGGGACCTACAATGAGCAGTTCTTC,CASSPSGTGTYNEQFF
many,TRBJ2-3,TRBV6-5,TRBD2,TGTGCCAGCAGCCGGACGGACAGGAGCTTAAGCGGGAGGGCCGGAGATACGCAGTATTTT,CASSRTDRSLSGRAGDTQYF
NA,TRBJ2-6,TRBV20-1,NA,TGCAGTGCTAGCGAGGGTACTGGGGCCAACGTCCTGACTTTC,CSASEGTGANVLTF
many,TRBJ2-5,TRBV20-1,NA,TGCAGTGCTAGAGATGACGGCGCCCAAGAGACCCAGTACTTC,CSARDDGAQETQYF
many,TRBJ2-1,TRBV20-1,NA,TGCAGTGCTAGCGGGAGCAGCCACAATGAGCAGTTCTTC,CSASGSSHNEQFF
NA,TRBJ2-5,TRBV7-2,NA,TGTGCCAGCAGCTTTTCAGGGGTGGAGACCCAGTACTTC,CASSFSGVETQYF
NA,TRBJ2-7,TRBV5-1,TRBD1,TGCGCCAGCAGCTCTTCGATACAGGGGTACGAGCAGTACTTC,CASSSSIQGYEQYF
few,TRBJ2-1,TRBV12-3/TRBV12-4,TRBD1,TGTGCCAGCAGTTTTCTCACAGGGGGTCTGGGAGGTGACAATGAGCAGTTCTTC,CASSFLTGGLGGDNEQFF
many,TRBJ2-7,TRBV4-3,NA,TGCGCCAGCAGCCAAGGGTTGGGGGGCAGGAGCTCCTACGAGCAGTACTTC,CASSQGLGGRSSYEQYF
few,TRBJ1-2,TRBV27,TRBD1,TGTGCCAGCAGACGCTACGACAGGGGGCCCGGCTACACCTTC,CASRRYDRGPGYTF
few,TRBJ1-5,TRBV5-1,TRBD1,TGCGCCAGCAGCCTCGGGACAGGGACTAATCAGCCCCAGCATTTT,CASSLGTGTNQPQHF
NA,TRBJ2-1,TRBV2,NA,TGTGCCAGCAGCGACGTGCGGACCTACAATGAGCAGTTCTTC,CASSDVRTYNEQFF
many,TRBJ2-7,TRBV5-1,NA,TGCGCCAGCAAGCAGCGGGTGGATGCGCAACACGAGCAGTACTTC,CASKQRVDAQHEQYF
few,TRBJ1-1,TRBV27,NA,TGTGCCAGCAGTCCAGGGACGGCCGGAAACACTGAAGCTTTCTTT,CASSPGTAGNTEAFF
NA,TRBJ1-3,TRBV12-3/TRBV12-4,TRBD1,TGTGCCAGCGCATCCTCGGACAGGGGAAACACCATATATTTT,CASASSDRGNTIYF
many,TRBJ2-7,TRBV6-5,NA,TGTGCCAGCAGCCTCATAGACGGCTACGAGCAGTACTTC,CASSLIDGYEQYF
many,TRBJ2-7,TRBV10-3,NA,TGTGCCACCCGCCAGGAGTACGAGCAGTACTTC,CATRQEYEQYF
NA,TRBJ2-3,TRBV7-8,NA,TGTGCCAGCAGCTTAGGTCACCAAGGGGATACGCAGTATTTT,CASSLGHQGDTQYF
NA,TRBJ2-3,TRBV18,NA,TGTGCCAGCTCGCCCCTGCGCACAGATACGCAGTATTTT,CASSPLRTDTQYF
many,TRBJ1-1,TRBV12-3/TRBV12-4,NA,TGTGCCAGCAGTTTTTCGGGGCTGACTGAAGCTTTCTTT,CASSFSGLTEAFF
many,TRBJ2-1,TRBV7-6,NA,TGTGCCAGCAGCCCTAGTGGACTTACTTTCCATGAGCAGTTCTTC,CASSPSGLTFHEQFF
NA,TRBJ1-1,TRBV5-1,TRBD1,TGCGCCAGCAGCCGTCGGGACAGGGCTCAGACAAACACTGAAGCTTTCTTT,CASSRRDRAQTNTEAFF
NA,TRBJ2-7,TRBV20-1,TRBD1,TGCAGTGCTAGACAAACAGGGGGAGAGGTACGAGAGCAGTACTTC,CSARQTGGEVREQYF
many,TRBJ1-5,TRBV27,NA,TGTGCCAGCAGTTTATCGTTGGGGAGCAATCAGCCCCAGCATTTT,CASSLSLGSNQPQHF
NA,TRBJ2-2,TRBV5-4,NA,TGTGCCAGCAGCTTGGCGAGGCAGGGAAACACCGGGGAGCTGTTTTTT,CASSLARQGNTGELFF
many,TRBJ2-3,TRBV10-3,NA,TGTGCCATCGCAGGGGATAACACAGATACGCAGTATTTT,CAIAGDNTDTQYF
many,TRBJ2-3,TRBV20-1,TRBD2,TGCAGTGCTAGAGGGGGGACTAGCCCTCATCCCGATACGCAGTATTTT,CSARGGTSPHPDTQYF
NA,TRBJ2-1,TRBV10-3,NA,TGTGCCAATGGGGCCCTCTACAATGAGCAGTTCTTC,CANGALYNEQFF
NA,TRBJ1-2,TRBV9,TRBD1,TGTGCCAGCAGCGTAGGGACAGGGGGGACTAACTATGGCTACACCTTC,CASSVGTGGTNYGYTF
few,TRBJ1-6,TRBV12-3/TRBV12-4,NA,TGTGCCAGCAGCAGGGGCTCCTATAATTCACCCCTCCACTTT,CASSRGSYNSPLHF
few,TRBJ2-5,TRBV20-1,NA,TGCAGTGCTAGAGATTCTTTCAGGCAAGAGACCCAGTACTTC,CSARDSFRQETQYF